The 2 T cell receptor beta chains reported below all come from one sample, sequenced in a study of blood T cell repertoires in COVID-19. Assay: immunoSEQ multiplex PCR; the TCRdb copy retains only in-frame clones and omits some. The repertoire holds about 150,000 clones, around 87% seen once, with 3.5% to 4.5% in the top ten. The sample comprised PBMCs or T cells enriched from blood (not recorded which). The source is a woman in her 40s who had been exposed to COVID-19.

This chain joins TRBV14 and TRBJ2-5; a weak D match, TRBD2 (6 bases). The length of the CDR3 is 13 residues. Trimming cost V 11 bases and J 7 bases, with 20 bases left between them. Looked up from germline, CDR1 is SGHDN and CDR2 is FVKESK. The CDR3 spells CASSLDYTGTQYF. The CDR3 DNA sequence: TGTGCCTCTAGCCTGGACTATACCGGGACCCAGTACTTC. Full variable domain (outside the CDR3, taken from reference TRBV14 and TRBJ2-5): EAGVTQFPSHSVIEKGQTVTLRCDPISGHDNLYWYRRVMGKEIKFLLHFVKESKQDESGMPNNRFLAERTGGTYSTLKVQPAELEDSGVYFCASSLDYTGTQYFGPGTRLLVL.

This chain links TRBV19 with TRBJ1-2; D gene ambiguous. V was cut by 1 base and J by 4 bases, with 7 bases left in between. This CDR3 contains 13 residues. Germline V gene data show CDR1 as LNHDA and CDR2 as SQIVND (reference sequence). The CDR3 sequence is CASSIGFLYGYTF. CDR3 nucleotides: TGTGCCAGTAGTATAGGTTTTCTCTATGGCTACACCTTC.